Following are 23 T cell receptor beta chains from one sample sequenced in a study of control samples from healthy donors and cancer patients. Produced via immunoSEQ multiplex PCR; TCRdb's table is partial and in-frame only. Here the sample spans tens of thousands of clones, more than 85% being singletons. Specimen: blood. The receptor source for this set is a woman in her fifties or sixties in good health.

This clone was seen a single time. The rearrangement links TRBV20-1 to TRBJ1-2; the D gene is possibly TRBD1 (6 bases). CDR1 and CDR2 (germline): DFQATT, SNEGSKA (reference sequence). The ends were cut back, 3 bases at V and 8 bases at J, with 10 bases in the middle. The CDR3 is made up of 11 amino acids. This CDR3 is CSASPGAGYTF. As DNA, the CDR3 is TGCAGTGCTAGTCCAGGGGCAGGCTACACCTTC.

This clone showed up just once. The chain carries TRBV5-1 and TRBJ1-1; tentatively, D is TRBD1 (5 bases). V shed 5 bases and J shed 1 base, with 12 bases lying between them. This CDR3 spans 14 amino acids. CDR1 is SGHRS and CDR2 is YFSETQ in the germline V gene. CDR3 nucleotides: TGCGCCAGCAGGTGGGGGGAGTCGAACACTGAAGCTTTCTTT. Residues: CASRWGESNTEAFF.

The V call is TRBV5-6, the J call TRBJ1-3; 12 nucleotides align to TRBD1. Trimming cost V 6 bases and J 4 bases; bases outside gene matches: 8. The CDR3 is 16 amino acids. Germline V gene data show CDR1 as SGHDT and CDR2 as YYEEEE. The CDR3 here is CASTSGDRGRGNTIYF. CDR3 coding DNA: TGTGCCAGCACCAGTGGGGACAGGGGGCGAGGAAACACCATATATTTT.

The J gene is TRBJ2-5, the V gene TRBV4-1; D perhaps matches TRBD1 (6 bases). V was cut by 0 bases and J by 5 bases, with 10 bases left in between. The germline CDR1 and CDR2 sequences are MGHRA and YSYEKL. CDR3 length equals 14 residues. CDR3 residues: CASSQDNRVETQYF. Here the CDR3 DNA reads TGCGCCAGCAGCCAAGATAACAGGGTGGAGACCCAGTACTTC.

V and J are TRBV6-5 and TRBJ1-2, with a tentative D call TRBD1 (5 bases). There are 15 residues in the CDR3. Germline CDR1 reads MNHEY; CDR2 reads SVGAGI. Deletions cut 6 bases from V and 0 bases from J, with 14 bases between. DNA for the CDR3: TGTGCCAGCAGCCTCCGCACAGGAGCTAACTATGGCTACACCTTC. Translated, it gives CASSLRTGANYGYTF.

The genes are TRBV2 and TRBJ1-3; a possible D gene is TRBD1 (5 bases). Trimming left V 7 bases short and J 5 bases short, with 12 bases between. This CDR3 is built from 13 residues. CDR1 is SNHLY and CDR2 is FYNNEI in the germline V gene. Here the CDR3 DNA reads TGTGCCAGCATGTGGCCAGGGAGAAACACCATATATTTT. Translating it yields CASMWPGRNTIYF.

This chain joins TRBV3-1 (or the pseudogene TRBV3-2) and TRBJ1-1, with TRBD1 matching 9 bases. In germline, CDR1 is LGHDT, CDR2 YNNKEL (reference sequence). The junction had 1 base not matched to a gene; V was cut back by 8 bases and J by 3 bases. The CDR3 is made up of 12 amino acids. CDR3 coding DNA: TGTGCCAGCCGACAGGGGGACACTGAAGCTTTCTTT. Protein: CASRQGDTEAFF.

This chain joins TRBV13 and TRBJ2-7, with no clear D. The CDR3 runs 16 residues. V gave up 2 bases and J gave up 3 bases, with 17 bases separating them. CDR1 is PRHDT, CDR2 FYEKMQ, per germline (reference sequence). CDR3 protein: CASSLPRPGGGYEQYF. The DNA for the CDR3 is TGTGCCAGCAGCTTACCCCGCCCAGGTGGTGGCTACGAGCAGTACTTC.

The chain recombines TRBV19 with TRBJ1-2, with a possible D match to TRBD1 (6 bases). Germline V gene sequence: CDR1 LNHDA, CDR2 SQIVND (reference sequence). The CDR3 sequence is 14 residues long. Trimming cost V 9 bases and J 2 bases, with 16 bases left between them. The CDR3 nucleotides read TGTGCCAGCGCCCGCGGGGGCGAGAACTATGGCTACACCTTC. Protein product: CASARGGENYGYTF. The full variable domain, completed using reference TRBV19 and TRBJ1-2, is DGGITQSPKYLFRKEGQNVTLSCEQNLNHDAMYWYRQDPGQGLRLIYYSQIVNDFQKGDIAEGYSVSREKKESFPLTVTSAQKNPTAFYLCASARGGENYGYTFGSGTRLTVV.

This chain links TRBV4-1 with TRBJ1-5; D gene ambiguous. The germline V gene encodes CDR1 MGHRA and CDR2 YSYEKL. Trimming shortened V by 0 bases and J by 4 bases, and 13 bases separated the two germline ends. CDR3 length: 16 amino acids. The CDR3 region is CASSQDFPSQNQPQHF. DNA of the CDR3: TGCGCCAGCAGCCAAGATTTCCCGAGCCAAAATCAGCCCCAGCATTTT.

Concerning this clone itself: Germline is not matched at one junction end, which may reflect a read error. J is TRBJ2-1 and V is TRBV3-1 (or the pseudogene TRBV3-2); D may match TRBD1 or TRBD2 (6 bases each). The CDR3 runs to 15 residues. The germline CDR1 and CDR2 sequences are LGHDT and YNNKEL (reference sequence). In DNA, the CDR3 is TGTGCCAGCAGCCAGGCCCGCGGAGGGGGAAATGGGCAGTTCTTC. It codes for CASSQARGGGNGQFF.

The CDR3 DNA follows: TGTGCCAGCAGTTCCACCCGACAGCACTATGGCTACACCTTC. This translates into CASSSTRQHYGYTF. The V and J genes are TRBV6-5 and TRBJ1-2, with D possibly TRBD1 on 5 matching bases. Germline CDR1 MNHEY, CDR2 SVGAGI. V was trimmed by 4 bases and J by 3 bases, leaving 12 bases between them. The CDR3 has 14 residues.

This clone has more than one count but fewer than ten. In DNA, the CDR3 is TGTGCCAGCAGTGAATCCCCTAATTCACCCCTCCACTTT. Translated, it gives CASSESPNSPLHF. V and J are TRBV25-1 and TRBJ1-6; D is ambiguous. Trimming shortened V by 1 base and J by 6 bases, and 4 bases separated the two germline ends. The CDR3 consists of 13 residues. CDR1 MGHDK and CDR2 SYGVNS come from the germline V gene.

This clone occurred once. The rearrangement joins TRBV5-1 to TRBJ1-4; no clear D gene. V was cut by 4 bases and J by 8 bases, with 6 bases left in between. The CDR3 contains 11 residues. Per germline, CDR1 SGHRS and CDR2 YFSETQ. As DNA, the CDR3 is TGCGCCAGCAGCCTCCAGGAAAAACTGTTTTTT. Its protein product is CASSLQEKLFF.

This chain connects TRBV2 to TRBJ1-5, with a tentative D call TRBD1 (5 bases). The CDR3 runs to 14 residues. Germline V gene sequence: CDR1 SNHLY, CDR2 FYNNEI. The ends were cut back, 6 bases at V and 4 bases at J, with 13 bases in the middle. This CDR3 reads CASSTQGRNQPQHF. CDR3 bases: TGTGCCAGCAGCACTCAGGGTCGGAATCAGCCCCAGCATTTT.

This rearrangement joins TRBV7-2 to TRBJ2-1; D is ambiguous. The CDR3 is made up of 11 amino acids. From germline, CDR1 is SGHTA and CDR2 FQGNSA. The V end lost 0 bases, the J end lost 10 bases, and 4 bases lay between the germline ends. The CDR3 DNA sequence: TGTGCCAGCAGCTTAGCGGGAGAGCAGTTCTTC. Its protein product is CASSLAGEQFF.

The genes are TRBV10-1 and TRBJ2-7; D is undetermined. Trimming stripped 8 bases from V and 2 bases from J, with 13 bases between. This CDR3 comprises 13 residues. Germline CDR1 is WNHNN and CDR2 is SYGVQD (reference sequence). The DNA for the CDR3 is TGCGCCAGCGGTAAGAGTACACCCTACGAGCAGTACTTC. Translating gives CASGKSTPYEQYF.

As DNA, the CDR3 is TGTGCCAGTAGCCGGCTAGATTCACCCCTCCACTTT. The encoded protein is CASSRLDSPLHF. The chain joins TRBV19 to TRBJ1-6; D unclear. V lost 6 bases to trimming and J lost 8 bases, with 8 bases between them. The CDR3 sequence is 12 residues long. Germline V gene sequence: CDR1 LNHDA, CDR2 SQIVND (reference sequence). The whole variable domain, remainder taken from reference TRBV19 and TRBJ1-6, is DGGITQSPKYLFRKEGQNVTLSCEQNLNHDAMYWYRQDPGQGLRLIYYSQIVNDFQKGDIAEGYSVSREKKESFPLTVTSAQKNPTAFYLCASSRLDSPLHFGNGTRLTVT.

This chain uses TRBV7-6 with TRBJ1-4; possibly TRBD1 for D (5 bases). The CDR3 sequence is 15 residues long. The germline V and J ends were trimmed by 5 bases and 5 bases, with 15 bases remaining between them. Germline CDR1 reads SGHVS; CDR2 reads FNYEAQ. As DNA, the CDR3 is TGTGCCAGCAGCAGCAATCGGGGGAAGAATGAAAAACTGTTTTTT. Amino acid sequence: CASSSNRGKNEKLFF.

This clone has only a few counts. V usage is TRBV5-1 and J usage is TRBJ1-4; 12 bases are shared with TRBD1. V lost 3 bases to trimming and J lost 8 bases; unmatched junction nucleotides: 5. Germline V lookup: CDR1 SGHRS, CDR2 YFSETQ. The CDR3 covers 15 residues. The CDR3 reads CASSWSGTGGEKLFF. In DNA form, the CDR3 reads TGCGCCAGCAGCTGGTCCGGGACAGGGGGCGAAAAACTGTTTTTT.

The rearrangement joins TRBV28 to TRBJ2-1; 14 nucleotides agree with TRBD2. V dropped 6 bases and J dropped 3; count of bases not matched to a gene: 10. The CDR3 runs to 18 residues. The germline CDR1 and CDR2 sequences are MDHEN and SYDVKM. The CDR3 DNA follows: TGTGCCAGCAGCCCTAACGGCGGGACTAGCGGGAGCTACAATGAGCAGTTCTTC. It translates to CASSPNGGTSGSYNEQFF.

The V call is TRBV5-6, the J call TRBJ1-1; 8 positions match TRBD1. The CDR3 has 14 residues. V trimming: 4 bases; J trimming: 4 bases; junction bases outside the gene matches: 6. Looked up from germline, CDR1 is SGHDT and CDR2 is YYEEEE. DNA of the CDR3: TGTGCCAGCAGCGGTGACACAGGGGGCACTGAAGCTTTCTTT. The encoded protein is CASSGDTGGTEAFF.

The chain uses TRBV28 and TRBJ1-4, with TRBD1 matching over 7 bases. J lost 7 bases, V lost 5 bases, and 13 bases had no gene match. CDR1 is MDHEN and CDR2 is SYDVKM in the germline V gene. This CDR3 is built from 16 residues. This CDR3 is CASSAITGTAGEKLFF. The CDR3, as DNA: TGTGCCAGCAGTGCGATCACCGGGACAGCGGGTGAAAAACTGTTTTTT.